The 19 T cell receptor beta chains presented below share a single source sample, sequenced in a study of control samples from healthy donors and cancer patients. Using immunoSEQ multiplex PCR, the repertoire was profiled, and TCRdb retains in-frame clones only, with some absent. The table records 100,000 to 150,000 clones, more than 85% of them present only once. Sequencing was done on a sample of blood. These receptors were taken from a man in his late teens or twenties in good health.

In nucleotides, the CDR3 is TGTGCCAGCAGCCTTCTTCCGGGACTAGGAACCGGGGAGCTGTTTTTT. This codes for CASSLLPGLGTGELFF. This sequence joins TRBV3-1 (or the pseudogene TRBV3-2) and TRBJ2-2; 8 bases are a match to TRBD2. This CDR3 is 16 amino acids long. Losses at the gene ends were 4 bases for V and 5 bases for J; bases not matched to a gene: 9. CDR1 is LGHDT and CDR2 is YNNKEL in the germline V gene (reference sequence).

The chain combines TRBV5-1 with TRBJ2-3, with TRBD2 matching 9 bases. There are 15 residues in the CDR3. Germline V lookup: CDR1 SGHRS, CDR2 YFSETQ. V trimming: 4 bases; J trimming: 2 bases; junction bases outside the gene matches: 5. The CDR3 reads CASSEGLAPTDTQYF. The CDR3 DNA reads as TGCGCCAGCAGCGAGGGACTAGCTCCCACAGATACGCAGTATTTT.

This clone was detected once. CDR3 amino acids: CASSPLRRGSYEQYF. The CDR3 bases are TGTGCCAGCAGCCCCCTGCGGAGGGGATCGTACGAGCAGTACTTC. V gene TRBV21-1 combines with J gene TRBJ2-7; the table gives TRBD2 as D, unverified against the DNA. TRBV21-1 is described as a pseudogene. This CDR3 is built from 15 residues.

This sequence joins TRBV18 and TRBJ1-1, with D tentatively TRBD1 (5 bases). CDR1 is KGHSH and CDR2 is LQKENI in the germline V gene. The CDR3 loop spans 13 amino acids. V was shortened by 2 bases and J by 7 bases, with 11 bases between the two germline ends. The DNA for the CDR3 is TGTGCCAGCTCACCAGGGACGGCTAATGAAGCTTTCTTT. Protein sequence: CASSPGTANEAFF.

The chain carries TRBV6-5 and TRBJ2-6; TRBD1 is a possible D gene (6 bases). Per germline, CDR1 MNHEY and CDR2 SVGAGI. This CDR3 comprises 15 residues. Trimming took 8 bases from V and 1 from J, leaving 12 bases between them. The CDR3 DNA sequence: TGTGCCAGCGTGGGACAAGCGTCTGGGGCCAACGTCCTGACTTTC. Protein: CASVGQASGANVLTF.

The chain combines TRBV9 with TRBJ2-5; 10 positions match TRBD1. V shed 7 bases, J shed 7 bases, and the junction held 10 bases outside the gene matches. The CDR3 is 14 amino acids. The germline V gene encodes CDR1 SGDLS and CDR2 YYNGEE. The chain's CDR3 is CASQTGGEKGTQYF. The CDR3 DNA reads TGTGCCAGCCAGACAGGGGGCGAAAAGGGGACCCAGTACTTC.

This chain connects TRBV2 to TRBJ2-5; 7 positions match TRBD1. V dropped 4 bases and J dropped 5; count of bases not matched to a gene: 7. Looked up from germline, CDR1 is SNHLY and CDR2 is FYNNEI. The CDR3 length is 14 residues. CDR3 protein: CASSGPGGRETQYF. CDR3 DNA sequence: TGTGCCAGCAGTGGGCCAGGGGGTCGCGAGACCCAGTACTTC.

This chain uses TRBV19 with TRBJ1-5; 8 bases fit TRBD1. The CDR3 is made up of 15 amino acids. The V segment lost 3 bases and the J segment 5 bases; nucleotides outside the gene matches: 6. Germline V gives CDR1 LNHDA, CDR2 SQIVND (reference sequence). CDR3 bases: TGTGCCAGTAGTATCCCGGGGACAGGTTATCAGCCCCAGCATTTT. Its translation is CASSIPGTGYQPQHF. Variable domain in full (rest from reference TRBV19 and TRBJ1-5): DGGITQSPKYLFRKEGQNVTLSCEQNLNHDAMYWYRQDPGQGLRLIYYSQIVNDFQKGDIAEGYSVSREKKESFPLTVTSAQKNPTAFYLCASSIPGTGYQPQHFGDGTRLSIL.

This chain connects TRBV7-2 to TRBJ1-5; D is perhaps TRBD1 (6 bases). V was clipped by 5 bases and J by 6 bases, with 23 bases between them. In germline, CDR1 is SGHTA, CDR2 FQGNSA. The CDR3 runs 17 residues. CDR3 amino acids: CASSPNVGGLLSQPQHF. The CDR3 coding sequence is TGTGCCAGCAGCCCAAACGTCGGGGGGCTTCTCAGTCAGCCCCAGCATTTT.

Notes on this clone: The sample holds other DNA sequences that translate to the same CDR3. The CDR3 protein is CASSLAGSSYEQYF. The CDR3 DNA reads TGTGCCAGCAGCTTAGCGGGGTCCTCCTACGAGCAGTACTTC. V and J are TRBV7-8 and TRBJ2-7; D gene unclear. The germline V gene encodes CDR1 SGHVS and CDR2 FQNEAQ. V was trimmed by 0 bases and J by 0 bases, leaving 6 bases between them. The length of the CDR3 is 14 residues.

The chain joins TRBV28 to TRBJ2-7, with no clear D. Germline V lookup: CDR1 MDHEN, CDR2 SYDVKM. Trimming left V 5 bases short and J 4 bases short, with 12 bases between. The CDR3 is 13 amino acids. The CDR3 nucleotides are TGTGCCAGCAGTCTGACCAAATTATACGAGCAGTACTTC. It specifies CASSLTKLYEQYF.

The V gene is TRBV4-2, the J gene TRBJ2-1; TRBD1 or TRBD2 may be the D gene (5 bases each). Per the germline V gene, CDR1 is LGHNA and CDR2 is YNFKEQ. V was cut by 1 base and J by 8 bases, with 9 bases left in between. This CDR3 is 13 amino acids long. CDR3 amino acids: CASSQAGPYEQFF. For the CDR3, the DNA is TGTGCCAGCAGCCAAGCGGGGCCTTATGAGCAGTTCTTC.

V is TRBV19 and J is TRBJ1-2, with TRBD1 matching over 8 bases. There are 13 residues in the CDR3. With 5 bases clipped from V and 9 bases from J, the junction kept 8 bases outside the gene matches. The V gene's germline CDR1 is LNHDA and CDR2 SQIVND (reference sequence). CDR3: CASSQGQGLSYTF. Written as DNA, the CDR3 is TGTGCCAGTAGTCAAGGACAGGGCCTGAGCTACACCTTC.

V usage is TRBV27 and J usage is TRBJ2-7; 10 positions agree with TRBD2. The germline V gene encodes CDR1 MNHEY and CDR2 SMNVEV (reference sequence). This CDR3 contains 17 residues. The J segment lost 3 bases and the V segment lost 1 base, leaving 9 bases of the junction unmatched. The CDR3 protein is CASSLYLSSGSGYEQYF. The CDR3 coding sequence is TGTGCCAGCAGTTTATATTTGTCTAGCGGGAGTGGCTACGAGCAGTACTTC.

This clone was seen just once. Other DNA sequences within the sample encode an identical CDR3. The rearrangement joins TRBV5-1 to TRBJ2-1, with 8 bases fitting TRBD2. V lost 4 bases and J lost 0; bases outside the gene matches: 3. The germline V gene has CDR1 SGHRS and CDR2 YFSETQ. The CDR3 length is 15 residues. CDR3 in amino acids: CASSEGTSSYNEQFF. The CDR3 coding sequence is TGCGCCAGCAGCGAAGGGACTAGCTCCTACAATGAGCAGTTCTTC.

This clone came up a few times. The chain has TRBV11-2 and TRBJ2-5; no reliable D call. The CDR3 length is 13 residues. The ends were cut back, 2 bases at V and 7 bases at J, with 11 bases in the middle. Germline CDR1 is SGHAT and CDR2 is FQNNGV. In nucleotides, the CDR3 is TGTGCCAGCAGCTTACAAGATTCCTGGACCCAGTACTTC. Amino acid sequence: CASSLQDSWTQYF.

The chain joins TRBV4-3 to TRBJ2-4; tentative D call: TRBD2 (6 bases). Deletions cut 0 bases from V and 0 bases from J, with 12 bases between. The V gene's germline CDR1 is LGHNA and CDR2 YSLEER. The CDR3 is 17 amino acids. Here the CDR3 DNA reads TGCGCCAGCAGCCAAGAGCTAGCGTTTATAGCCAAAAACATTCAGTACTTC. Translation gives CASSQELAFIAKNIQYF.

This clone has just one count. The V call is TRBV9, the J call TRBJ2-4; 8 bases agree with TRBD1. This CDR3 comprises 17 residues. V shed 1 base and J 4 bases; nucleotides not matched to a gene: 10. CDR1 is SGDLS and CDR2 is YYNGEE in the germline V gene. The CDR3 DNA follows: TGTGCCAGCAGCGTAAGAGACGGGACAGGCACGAAAAACATTCAGTACTTC. Protein product: CASSVRDGTGTKNIQYF.

This chain links TRBV27 with TRBJ1-2, with 8 bases fitting TRBD1. The CDR3 runs 15 residues. Germline loops: CDR1 MNHEY, CDR2 SMNVEV (reference sequence). V lost 7 bases and J lost 4; bases outside the gene matches: 11. The CDR3 region is CASTPSDRVGYGYTF. For the CDR3, the DNA is TGTGCCAGCACCCCTTCGGACAGGGTCGGCTATGGCTACACCTTC.